These T cell receptor beta chains were read from a single sample in a study of memory CD4+ T cells and cytomegalovirus serostatus. Method: immunoSEQ multiplex PCR; TCRdb's copy keeps in-frame clones and lacks some. This repertoire shows tens of thousands of clones, about 80% found once; its top ten account for approximately 1%. Sequenced: memory CD4+ T cells from blood. Every receptor here comes from an adult in good health and CMV-seronegative. Each CDR3 is given with its conserved first and last residue. The D gene is left open where the match is weak. Clone size appears in some rows only: once, few, many, or a class for an expanded clone.

clone_size,v_call,d_call,cdr3_length,j_call,cdr3_aa,cdr3_nt
NA,TRBV6-5,NA,14,TRBJ2-3,CASSYSVPGGTQYF,TGTGCCAGCAGTTACTCGGTCCCGGGTGGCACGCAGTATTTT
NA,TRBV5-1,TRBD1,14,TRBJ1-5,CASSQGTGHQPQHF,TGCGCCAGCAGCCAAGGGACAGGCCACCAGCCCCAGCATTTT
few,TRBV29-1,NA,13,TRBJ1-5,CSVAQVEGQPQHF,TGCAGCGTTGCACAGGTCGAGGGGCAGCCCCAGCATTTT
NA,TRBV6-6,NA,13,TRBJ2-7,CASSYEWVYEQYF,TGTGCCAGCAGTTACGAGTGGGTCTACGAGCAGTACTTC
NA,TRBV6-5,TRBD1,13,TRBJ2-5,CASSHRGHETQYF,TGTGCCAGCAGTCACAGGGGGCATGAGACCCAGTACTTC
NA,TRBV28,TRBD1,13,TRBJ1-1,CASSQTGGAEAFF,TGTGCCAGCAGTCAGACAGGGGGAGCTGAAGCTTTCTTT
NA,TRBV7-9,NA,15,TRBJ2-5,CASSLLPGLGETQYF,TGTGCCAGCAGCTTATTACCAGGGTTGGGGGAGACCCAGTACTTC
NA,TRBV29-1,TRBD2,12,TRBJ2-1,CSVKGLAHEQFF,TGCAGCGTTAAAGGACTAGCCCATGAGCAGTTCTTC
NA,TRBV29-1,TRBD1,12,TRBJ1-2,CSVADRVYGYTF,TGCAGCGTTGCGGACAGGGTATATGGCTACACCTTC
NA,TRBV4-2,NA,16,TRBJ1-3,CASSPGPSASGNTIYF,TGTGCCAGCAGCCCAGGACCGTCCGCATCTGGAAACACCATATATTTT
once,TRBV19,NA,13,TRBJ1-2,CASSFGHEYGYTF,TGTGCCAGTAGTTTTGGACACGAATATGGCTACACCTTC
NA,TRBV14,NA,13,TRBJ1-1,CASSQGLQGRAFF,TGTGCCAGCAGCCAAGGACTGCAGGGGAGAGCTTTCTTT
NA,TRBV11-2,NA,15,TRBJ2-5,CASGPRGGSQETQYF,TGTGCCAGCGGCCCCAGAGGGGGGAGCCAAGAGACCCAGTACTTC
NA,TRBV7-9,TRBD1,14,TRBJ1-2,CASSLAQGTEGYTF,TGTGCCAGCAGCTTAGCACAGGGGACGGAGGGCTACACCTTC
NA,TRBV6-1,TRBD1,15,TRBJ1-5,CASSGGTGSDQPQHF,TGTGCCAGCAGTGGCGGGACAGGTTCAGATCAGCCCCAGCATTTT
NA,TRBV9,NA,15,TRBJ1-1,CASSVYVGENTEAFF,TGTGCCAGCAGCGTATACGTTGGGGAAAACACTGAAGCTTTCTTT
NA,TRBV20-1,NA,11,TRBJ2-7,CSETRQYEQYF,TGCAGTGAGACTCGACAATACGAGCAGTACTTC
NA,TRBV7-2,TRBD1,16,TRBJ1-2,CASSSRQGQPNYGYTF,TGTGCCAGCAGTTCTAGACAGGGACAACCAAACTATGGCTACACCTTC
NA,TRBV6-1,TRBD1,14,TRBJ1-1,CASTRQGIRTEAFF,TGTGCCAGCACTAGACAGGGTATCAGGACTGAAGCTTTCTTT
NA,TRBV5-4,NA,16,TRBJ1-2,CASNSPDSSLNYGYTF,TGTGCCAGCAACTCCCCGGACAGCTCCCTTAACTATGGCTACACCTTC
NA,TRBV6-5,NA,14,TRBJ1-2,CASSWRGILDGYTF,TGTGCCAGCAGTTGGAGGGGCATTCTCGACGGCTACACCTTC
NA,TRBV5-8,TRBD1,15,TRBJ1-2,CASSSTGGLSYGYTF,TGTGCCAGCAGCTCTACAGGGGGCCTTTCTTATGGCTACACCTTC
NA,TRBV10-3,NA,14,TRBJ1-2,CAISGQTSNYGYTF,TGTGCCATCAGTGGACAGACCTCTAACTATGGCTACACCTTC
NA,TRBV6-5,NA,11,TRBJ1-5,CASGPYQPQHF,TGTGCCAGCGGGCCCTACCAGCCCCAGCATTTT
few,TRBV2,NA,11,TRBJ1-2,CASNQARGYTF,TGTGCCAGCAACCAGGCGCGGGGCTACACCTTC
once,TRBV11-3,NA,13,TRBJ1-1,CASSREPNTEAFF,TGTGCCAGCAGCCGGGAGCCGAACACTGAAGCTTTCTTT
NA,TRBV7-9,NA,12,TRBJ2-7,CASSISGLEQYF,TGTGCCAGCAGCATCAGCGGGCTCGAGCAGTACTTC
NA,TRBV6-5,NA,14,TRBJ1-6,CASSYERGNSPLHF,TGTGCCAGCAGTTACGAGAGGGGGAACTCACCCCTCCACTTT
NA,TRBV30,TRBD1,13,TRBJ1-6,CAWSEDRGTPLHF,TGTGCCTGGAGTGAGGACAGGGGAACACCCCTCCACTTT
NA,TRBV5-4,NA,12,TRBJ2-7,CASSLVGYEQYF,TGTGCCAGCAGCTTGGTGGGATACGAGCAGTACTTC
few,TRBV6-1,NA,14,TRBJ1-5,CASRAPGSNQPQHF,TGTGCCAGCAGAGCACCTGGGAGCAATCAGCCCCAGCATTTT
NA,TRBV2,NA,16,TRBJ2-5,CASSAGLGSRGETQYF,TGTGCCAGCAGCGCCGGGTTGGGCAGTAGGGGAGAGACCCAGTACTTC
NA,TRBV11-2,TRBD2,12,TRBJ2-1,CASSAGLDEQFF,TGTGCCAGCAGCGCCGGACTAGATGAGCAGTTCTTC
NA,TRBV7-9,TRBD1,19,TRBJ1-6,CASSRGQGAQSRYNSPLHF,TGTGCCAGCAGCAGAGGACAGGGGGCCCAGTCCCGATATAATTCACCCCTCCACTTT
once,TRBV27,TRBD1,14,TRBJ2-5,CASSTGQGVETQYF,TGTGCCAGCAGTACTGGACAGGGAGTAGAGACCCAGTACTTC
NA,TRBV6-5,NA,15,TRBJ1-6,CASSKTGRDNSPLHF,TGTGCCAGCAGTAAGACAGGCCGTGATAATTCACCCCTCCACTTT
NA,TRBV10-3,NA,16,TRBJ2-1,CAIRRDKEVGYNEQFF,TGTGCCATCCGCCGCGACAAGGAAGTGGGTTACAATGAGCAGTTCTTC
NA,TRBV7-2,TRBD1,15,TRBJ2-7,CASSQRQGRGGEQYF,TGTGCCAGCAGCCAGAGACAGGGACGAGGAGGCGAGCAGTACTTC
NA,TRBV7-6,TRBD2,17,TRBJ2-1,CASSEEEAGGRGNEQFF,TGTGCCAGCAGCGAAGAAGAAGCGGGAGGGAGGGGCAATGAGCAGTTCTTC
few,TRBV27,TRBD1,15,TRBJ1-4,CASRTWDSRNEKLFF,TGTGCCAGCAGAACGTGGGACAGTAGAAATGAAAAACTGTTTTTT
NA,TRBV15,TRBD1,14,TRBJ2-1,CATSREGGRDEQFF,TGTGCCACCAGCAGAGAAGGGGGCAGGGATGAGCAGTTCTTC
NA,TRBV30,NA,12,TRBJ1-5,CAWTWGDQPQHF,TGTGCCTGGACGTGGGGGGATCAGCCCCAGCATTTT
NA,TRBV4-2,NA,14,TRBJ2-5,CASSQSGSQETQYF,TGTGCCAGCAGCCAATCCGGGTCTCAAGAGACCCAGTACTTC
NA,TRBV23-1,NA,18,TRBJ1-3,CASSLFVLTLFSGNTIYF,TGCGCCAGCAGTCTCTTCGTGTTGACCCTGTTCTCTGGAAACACCATATATTTT
NA,TRBV9,TRBD1,17,TRBJ2-5,CASSVRPGQSTQETQYF,TGTGCCAGCAGCGTACGGCCGGGACAGAGCACCCAAGAGACCCAGTACTTC
once,TRBV5-4,TRBD1,15,TRBJ2-2,CASSLDRGFTGELFF,TGTGCCAGCAGCTTGGACAGGGGGTTCACCGGGGAGCTGTTTTTT
NA,TRBV7-6,NA,14,TRBJ2-3,CASSLVTNTDTQYF,TGTGCCAGCAGCTTAGTGACTAACACAGATACGCAGTATTTT
NA,TRBV2,TRBD2,12,TRBJ2-1,CASSGDYPTQFF,TGTGCCAGCAGCGGGGACTACCCCACGCAGTTCTTC
NA,TRBV6-5,TRBD1,15,TRBJ1-2,CASSYSRGTGAGYTF,TGTGCCAGCAGTTACTCGAGGGGGACAGGGGCAGGCTACACCTTC
NA,TRBV11-2,NA,18,TRBJ2-1,CASSFVMGSGPSYNEQFF,TGTGCCAGCAGCTTTGTAATGGGATCGGGGCCATCCTACAATGAGCAGTTCTTC
NA,TRBV19,NA,14,TRBJ2-4,CASSIGLAKNIQYF,TGTGCCAGTAGTATCGGATTAGCCAAAAACATTCAGTACTTC
NA,TRBV7-2,NA,14,TRBJ1-1,CASRRDNGYTEAFF,TGTGCCAGCAGGCGGGACAACGGATACACTGAAGCTTTCTTT
NA,TRBV18,NA,9,TRBJ2-1,CASSHEQFF,TGTGCCAGCTCACATGAGCAGTTCTTC